The 18 T cell receptor beta chains reported below all come from one sample, sequenced in a study of shared clonotypes between healthy human individuals. The data were produced by immunoSEQ multiplex PCR, yet TCRdb's version contains in-frame clones alone and is incomplete. The data contain approximately 2.5 million clones, roughly nine tenths of them seen just once; the ten biggest clones take up over 0.12%. Material for sequencing was naive CD4+ T cells sorted from blood. The subset is: CD45RA+ positively selected. The origin of the receptors is a man younger than 30 in good health.

This rearrangement joins TRBV7-2 to TRBJ2-1; 8 bases map to TRBD1. Germline V lookup: CDR1 SGHTA, CDR2 FQGNSA. With V trimmed by 6 bases and J by 2 bases, 12 bases remained unmatched. This CDR3 contains 17 residues. The CDR3 loop reads CASSFRGPYATYNEQFF. The CDR3 DNA reads TGTGCCAGCAGTTTCAGGGGGCCCTACGCGACCTACAATGAGCAGTTCTTC.

V usage is TRBV19 and J usage is TRBJ1-2; D not certain. CDR1 is LNHDA, CDR2 SQIVND, per germline (reference sequence). The V gene lost 3 bases and the J gene lost 8 bases, with 13 bases spanning the gap. The CDR3 covers 13 residues. CDR3 DNA sequence: TGTGCCAGTAGTATGGTCGATGGGTTAGGCTACACCTTC. Translated: CASSMVDGLGYTF.

V usage is TRBV9 and J usage is TRBJ2-3, with 10 bases identical to TRBD2. Unmatched junction bases numbered 7, after V lost 0 bases and J lost 6 bases. Germline CDR1 reads SGDLS; CDR2 reads YYNGEE. The CDR3 extends over 16 amino acids. The CDR3 sequence: CASSVASGSNFDTQYF. In nucleotides, the CDR3 is TGTGCCAGCAGCGTAGCTAGCGGGAGTAATTTTGATACGCAGTATTTT.

V gene TRBV15 combines with J gene TRBJ2-1, with D unresolved. With 4 bases removed from V and 0 bases from J, the gap between germline ends came to 7 bases. Germline values: CDR1 LNHNV, CDR2 YYDKDF (reference sequence). The CDR3 covers 14 residues. CDR3 in DNA: TGTGCCACCAGCATGACGGTCTCCTACAATGAGCAGTTCTTC. Translating it yields CATSMTVSYNEQFF.

The chain couples TRBV2 to TRBJ1-5; D ambiguous. The ends were cut back, 1 base at V and 3 bases at J, with 7 bases in the middle. The germline gives CDR1 SNHLY, CDR2 FYNNEI. This CDR3 contains 14 residues. The CDR3 DNA sequence: TGTGCCAGCAGTGAAGACGGCCCCAATCAGCCCCAGCATTTT. It yields the protein CASSEDGPNQPQHF.

The CDR3 here is CASSPPPGGASGYNEQFF. The CDR3 DNA reads TGTGCCAGCAGCCCCCCTCCAGGCGGCGCTAGCGGGTACAATGAGCAGTTCTTC. V is TRBV7-6 and J is TRBJ2-1, with 8 nucleotides matching TRBD2. In germline, CDR1 is SGHVS, CDR2 FNYEAQ. The J segment lost 4 bases and the V segment lost 5 bases, leaving 16 bases of the junction unmatched. CDR3 length: 18 residues.

The chain is built from TRBV5-1 and TRBJ2-7; 9 bases are a match to TRBD1. With 0 bases clipped from V and 5 bases from J, the junction kept 6 bases outside the gene matches. The germline CDR1 and CDR2 sequences are SGHRS and YFSETQ. The CDR3 is 15 residues long. The CDR3 region is CASSLGQGGVHEQYF. The CDR3 coding sequence is TGCGCCAGCAGCTTGGGACAGGGGGGAGTCCACGAGCAGTACTTC.

This clone was detected only once. Other nucleotide sequences from this sample produce the same CDR3. The V and J genes are TRBV5-4 and TRBJ2-5, with D perhaps matching TRBD1 (6 bases). Looked up from germline, CDR1 is SGHNT and CDR2 is YYREEE (reference sequence). CDR3 length: 13 amino acids. Trimming took off 3 bases at V and 4 bases at J, with 10 bases between the two ends. CDR3 nucleotide sequence: TGTGCCAGCAGCTCACAGGGCCGAGAGACCCAGTACTTC. Its translation is CASSSQGRETQYF.

The J gene is TRBJ2-1, the V gene TRBV19, with 8 nucleotides matching TRBD1. Trimming removed 0 bases from V and 7 bases from J; junction bases left unmatched: 5. The CDR3 totals 15 residues. Germline values: CDR1 LNHDA, CDR2 SQIVND (reference sequence). The CDR3 DNA follows: TGTGCCAGTAGTATAGACAGGGGGCCACGGAATGAGCAGTTCTTC. Protein product: CASSIDRGPRNEQFF. The whole variable domain, remainder taken from reference TRBV19 and TRBJ2-1, is DGGITQSPKYLFRKEGQNVTLSCEQNLNHDAMYWYRQDPGQGLRLIYYSQIVNDFQKGDIAEGYSVSREKKESFPLTVTSAQKNPTAFYLCASSIDRGPRNEQFFGPGTRLTVL.

The rearrangement uses TRBV11-2 and TRBJ1-2, with D possibly matching TRBD1 (6 bases). Germline V CDR1 and CDR2: SGHAT, FQNNGV. CDR3 length equals 15 residues. V gave up 3 bases and J gave up 8 bases, with 19 bases separating them. This chain's CDR3 is CASSFRRIQGEGYTF. CDR3 DNA: TGTGCCAGCAGCTTTAGAAGAATACAGGGCGAGGGCTACACCTTC.

The gene calls are TRBV4-1 and TRBJ1-1, with D unresolved. Looked up from germline, CDR1 is MGHRA and CDR2 is YSYEKL. This CDR3 contains 16 residues. V dropped 0 bases and J dropped 4 bases, with 15 bases sitting between them. CDR3 nucleotides: TGCGCCAGCAGCCAAGATGGCACAGCCGTGGGCACTGAAGCTTTCTTT. This sequence encodes CASSQDGTAVGTEAFF.

This chain links TRBV28 with TRBJ1-1; 9 nucleotides align to TRBD1. Germline CDR1 is MDHEN and CDR2 is SYDVKM. Trimming at V came to 6 bases and at J to 0 bases, leaving 2 bases not matched to a gene. The CDR3 consists of 14 residues. CDR3 DNA sequence: TGTGCCAGCAGACAGGGGGCCTTGAACACTGAAGCTTTCTTT. This translates into CASRQGALNTEAFF.

DNA for the CDR3: TGTGCCAGCAGTTCCGGACAGGGTTTCGATCAGCCCCAGCATTTT. Translated: CASSSGQGFDQPQHF. J is TRBJ1-5 and V is TRBV6-5, with 8 bases aligning to TRBD1. J was trimmed by 5 bases and V by 4 bases; bases with no gene match: 7. CDR3 size: 15 residues. Germline V gene data show CDR1 as MNHEY and CDR2 as SVGAGI.

The CDR3 loop reads CAWTGWNTGELFF. CDR3 DNA: TGTGCCTGGACAGGCTGGAACACCGGGGAGCTGTTTTTT. The genes are TRBV30 and TRBJ2-2; D not certain. V shed 4 bases and J shed 1 base, with 7 bases lying between them. Looked up from germline, CDR1 is GTSNPN and CDR2 is SVGIG (reference sequence). There are 13 residues in the CDR3.

As for this clone: Other DNA variants within this sample encode the same CDR3. V and J are TRBV28 and TRBJ2-7; D might be TRBD1 (6 bases). The CDR3 spans 13 residues. The germline V and J ends were trimmed by 3 bases and 2 bases, with 8 bases remaining between them. CDR1 and CDR2 (germline): MDHEN, SYDVKM. Written as DNA, the CDR3 is TGTGCCAGCAGTTTGGGACATACCTACGAGCAGTACTTC. Translating gives CASSLGHTYEQYF. Together with reference TRBV28 and TRBJ2-7, the CDR3 gives the full variable domain: DVKVTQSSRYLVKRTGEKVFLECVQDMDHENMFWYRQDPGLGLRLIYFSYDVKMKEKGDIPEGYSVSREKKERFSLILESASTNQTSMYLCASSLGHTYEQYFGPGTRLTVT.

This sequence joins TRBV5-1 and TRBJ2-2; TRBD2 matches 7 bases. The CDR3 contains 19 residues. The V gene's germline CDR1 is SGHRS and CDR2 YFSETQ. With 0 bases clipped from V and 3 bases from J, the junction kept 14 bases outside the gene matches. CDR3 protein: CASSLVGGGRTRYTGELFF. The CDR3 DNA sequence: TGCGCCAGCAGCTTGGTTGGCGGGGGACGAACCCGATACACCGGGGAGCTGTTTTTT.

CDR3 region: CASSLVGGFGNTIYF. CDR3 coding DNA: TGTGCCAGCAGCTTAGTCGGGGGATTTGGAAACACCATATATTTT. This chain links TRBV7-8 with TRBJ1-3; D may be TRBD1 (5 bases). CDR3 length: 15 residues. Trimming removed 1 base at V and 3 bases at J, with 10 bases between. Germline CDR1 reads SGHVS; CDR2 reads FQNEAQ.

This clone has a single count. V and J are TRBV30 and TRBJ2-1, with TRBD1 as a possible D gene (5 bases). Trimming removed 2 bases at V and 0 bases at J, with 17 bases between. The CDR3 is 17 residues long. Germline CDR1 GTSNPN, CDR2 SVGIG (reference sequence). CDR3 loop: CAWSPDWGPSSYNEQFF. The CDR3 nucleotides are TGTGCCTGGAGTCCAGACTGGGGCCCTTCCTCCTACAATGAGCAGTTCTTC.